The 5 T cell receptor beta chains reported below all come from one sample, sequenced in a study of blood T cell repertoires in COVID-19. Using immunoSEQ multiplex PCR, the repertoire was profiled, and TCRdb retains in-frame clones only, with some absent. The table includes roughly 200,000 clones, roughly 88% detected once. The material sequenced was peripheral blood. The receptor set was obtained from a woman aged 25-40 years with acute or convalescent COVID-19.

This chain uses TRBV7-8 with TRBJ2-3; D is unclear. V lost 0 bases to trimming and J lost 2 bases, with 9 bases between them. Germline V lookup: CDR1 SGHVS, CDR2 FQNEAQ. CDR3 length equals 15 residues. CDR3 sequence: CASSLAAPVTDTQYF. CDR3 sequence (DNA): TGTGCCAGCAGCTTAGCGGCCCCCGTCACAGATACGCAGTATTTT.

This clone was recorded a few times. The rearrangement uses TRBV2 and TRBJ2-3; 7 bases are a match to TRBD2. Germline loops: CDR1 SNHLY, CDR2 FYNNEI. The CDR3 consists of 13 residues. V lost 6 bases, J lost 5 bases, and 5 bases stayed unmatched. The CDR3: CASRREAGDTQYF. The DNA for the CDR3 is TGTGCCAGCAGACGGGAGGCGGGAGATACGCAGTATTTT.

V is TRBV3-1 (or the pseudogene TRBV3-2) and J is TRBJ1-6; 12 bases are shared with TRBD1. The CDR3 consists of 19 residues. V lost 1 base, J lost 7 bases, and 11 bases stayed unmatched. CDR1 and CDR2 (germline): LGHDT, YNNKEL (reference sequence). The CDR3 sequence is CASSQVGTGGRLWNSPLHF. The CDR3 DNA is TGTGCCAGCAGCCAAGTTGGGACAGGGGGCCGACTATGGAATTCACCCCTCCACTTT.

This clone was detected once. CDR3 nucleotide sequence: TGTGCAAGTCGCTTAAGCCCCAGACAGGGGTCCGTCAATGAGCAGTTCTTC. It is translated as CASRLSPRQGSVNEQFF. J is TRBJ2-1 and V is TRBV12-2; the DNA was not used to check the table's D call, TRBD1. TRBV12-2 is marked as a pseudogene. There are 17 residues in the CDR3.

CDR3 sequence (DNA): TGTGCCAGCAGCAGGGGACAGCGCGCAGGAAAAGCTTTCTTT. Translating it yields CASSRGQRAGKAFF. This chain connects TRBV2 to TRBJ1-1, with 7 bases lining up with TRBD1. Losses at the gene ends were 6 bases for V and 9 bases for J; bases not matched to a gene: 13. CDR1 is SNHLY and CDR2 is FYNNEI in the germline V gene. The CDR3 extends over 14 amino acids.